What follows are 18 T cell receptor beta chains derived from one specimen sequenced in a study of PD-1 blockade in classical Hodgkin lymphoma. Here immunoSEQ multiplex PCR was the method, and the copy in TCRdb shows in-frame clones only, minus some. The data hold tens of thousands of clones, with roughly 87% observed a single time. After autologous stem cell transplantation all patients relapsed, and prior brentuximab vedotin exposure differed between cohorts. Negative selection with magnetic separation was used to purify CD4+ T cells from thawed PBMCs. The starting material was CD4+ T cells from blood, obtained at baseline. These receptors all stem from a human donor with classical Hodgkin lymphoma.

The V gene is TRBV5-1, the J gene TRBJ1-1, with D perhaps TRBD1 (5 bases). Germline CDR1 and CDR2: SGHRS and YFSETQ. Trimming pared 0 bases from V and 5 bases from J, leaving 8 bases between. The CDR3 sequence is 13 residues long. The CDR3 sequence: CASSLVRGTEAFF. Here the CDR3 DNA reads TGCGCCAGCAGCTTGGTGAGGGGAACTGAAGCTTTCTTT.

The chain joins TRBV5-5 to TRBJ1-3; tentative D call: TRBD1 (6 bases). Trimming left V 3 bases short and J 2 bases short, with 15 bases between. Per the germline V gene, CDR1 is SGHKS and CDR2 is YYEKEE (reference sequence). This CDR3 has 16 residues. In DNA form, the CDR3 reads TGTGCCAGCAGCTCGGTTGGGACATATACTGGAAACACCATATATTTT. Amino acid sequence: CASSSVGTYTGNTIYF.

The J gene is TRBJ2-1, the V gene TRBV6-5, with a weak D call TRBD2 (5 bases). Trimming stripped 9 bases from V and 4 bases from J, with 13 bases between. The CDR3 runs to 13 residues. Germline loops: CDR1 MNHEY, CDR2 SVGAGI. CDR3 in DNA: TGTGCCAGTAAAAGTAGCGAGTACAATGAGCAGTTCTTC. Its translation: CASKSSEYNEQFF.

The V and J genes are TRBV10-2 and TRBJ1-2; D uncertain. The CDR3 covers 13 residues. Germline V gene data show CDR1 as WSHSY and CDR2 as SAAADI. The V end was cut by 3 bases, the J end by 5 bases, with 10 bases between. CDR3 region: CASSEPGWYGYTF. The CDR3 coding sequence is TGCGCCAGCAGTGAACCGGGGTGGTATGGCTACACCTTC.

This clone showed up just a few times. The V gene is TRBV27, the J gene TRBJ2-1, with 7 nucleotides matching TRBD2. This CDR3 has 17 residues. The V gene end was trimmed by 2 bases and the J gene end by 2 bases; junction bases not matched to a gene: 9. Germline CDR1 is MNHEY and CDR2 is SMNVEV (reference sequence). The CDR3 bases are TGTGCCAGCAGTTTAAGTGAACTAGCGACGACCTACAATGAGCAGTTCTTC. It translates to CASSLSELATTYNEQFF.

The rearrangement joins TRBV5-1 to TRBJ1-2, with 8 bases that match TRBD1. The CDR3 consists of 15 residues. V lost 4 bases to trimming and J lost 5 bases; unmatched junction nucleotides: 10. Germline V gene sequence: CDR1 SGHRS, CDR2 YFSETQ. The CDR3 region is CASSTTSGTGYGYTF. The DNA for the CDR3 is TGCGCCAGCAGCACTACCTCCGGGACAGGATATGGCTACACCTTC. Together with reference TRBV5-1 and TRBJ1-2, the CDR3 gives the full variable domain: KAGVTQTPRYLIKTRGQQVTLSCSPISGHRSVSWYQQTPGQGLQFLFEYFSETQRNKGNFPGRFSGRQFSNSRSEMNVSTLELGDSALYLCASSTTSGTGYGYTFGSGTRLTVV.

The J gene is TRBJ2-7, the V gene TRBV20-1; 7 nucleotides align to TRBD2. V gave up 5 bases and J gave up 7 bases; unmatched junction bases: 5. CDR1 DFQATT and CDR2 SNEGSKA come from the germline V gene (reference sequence). This CDR3 is built from 11 residues. Here the CDR3 reads CSAQNGGEQYF. The CDR3, as DNA: TGCAGTGCTCAAAACGGGGGGGAGCAGTACTTC.

The V and J genes are TRBV19 and TRBJ1-3; 10 bases align to TRBD1. Germline loops: CDR1 LNHDA, CDR2 SQIVND (reference sequence). There are 14 residues in the CDR3. Unmatched junction bases numbered 4, after V lost 7 bases and J lost 4 bases. CDR3 sequence: CASTDRGPGNTIYF. CDR3 nucleotide sequence: TGTGCCAGTACCGACAGGGGGCCAGGAAACACCATATATTTT.

This clone was counted between two and nine times. The gene calls are TRBV7-9 and TRBJ1-2; TRBD1 might be the D (6 bases). The germline gives CDR1 SEHNR, CDR2 FQNEAQ (reference sequence). The germline V and J ends were trimmed by 5 bases and 3 bases, with 16 bases remaining between them. The CDR3 has 15 amino acids. CDR3 bases: TGTGCCAGCAGCCCAGCGGGGGGGGCTGACTATGGCTACACCTTC. As protein: CASSPAGGADYGYTF.

V gene TRBV2 combines with J gene TRBJ2-7, with 7 bases matching TRBD1. With 0 bases clipped from V and 8 bases from J, the junction kept 16 bases outside the gene matches. Germline-derived CDR1 and CDR2 are SNHLY and FYNNEI. The CDR3 spans 17 residues. Written as DNA, the CDR3 is TGTGCCAGCAGTGAAGCGACCATACAGGGGCCCCTACGAAAGCAGTACTTC. Translated: CASSEATIQGPLRKQYF.

The chain carries TRBV27 and TRBJ1-2, with 9 bases matching TRBD1. The CDR3 contains 15 residues. From germline, CDR1 is MNHEY and CDR2 SMNVEV (reference sequence). Trimming cost V 3 bases and J 4 bases; bases outside gene matches: 6. CDR3 region: CASSFSDRGTYGYTF. The CDR3, as DNA: TGTGCCAGCAGTTTTTCGGACAGGGGTACCTATGGCTACACCTTC.

The J gene is TRBJ2-1, the V gene TRBV28, with 9 bases that match TRBD1. V shed 10 bases and J 3 bases; nucleotides not matched to a gene: 7. Germline values: CDR1 MDHEN, CDR2 SYDVKM. There are 14 residues in the CDR3. CDR3 sequence: CATCGGQGYNEQFF. CDR3 bases: TGTGCCACATGCGGGGGACAGGGCTACAATGAGCAGTTCTTC.

V and J are TRBV6-5 and TRBJ1-2; tentatively, D is TRBD1 (5 bases). V lost 4 bases and J lost 4, with 13 bases in between. CDR3 size: 14 residues. The germline CDR1 and CDR2 sequences are MNHEY and SVGAGI. The CDR3 DNA reads as TGTGCCAGCAGTTTAAGAGGGGACCGCTATGGCTACACCTTC. Amino acid sequence: CASSLRGDRYGYTF.

The rearrangement links TRBV28 to TRBJ2-2; 14 positions match TRBD2. CDR1 is MDHEN, CDR2 SYDVKM, per germline. V shed 4 bases, J shed 6 bases, and the junction held 7 bases outside the gene matches. The CDR3 spans 17 residues. The CDR3 bases are TGTGCCAGCAGTTCAAGGACTAGCGGGAGGCCATCCGGGGAGCTGTTTTTT. Amino acid sequence: CASSSRTSGRPSGELFF.

The gene calls are TRBV6-5 and TRBJ1-5; 8 bases match TRBD1. V trimming: 5 bases; J trimming: 3 bases; junction bases outside the gene matches: 6. The CDR3 length is 15 residues. Per germline, CDR1 MNHEY and CDR2 SVGAGI. CDR3 sequence reads: CASSRTGWDNQPQHF. As DNA, the CDR3 is TGTGCCAGCAGTCGGACAGGGTGGGACAATCAGCCCCAGCATTTT.

This chain uses TRBV4-3 with TRBJ1-3; a possible D gene is TRBD1 (5 bases). The length of the CDR3 is 16 residues. The ends were cut back, 0 bases at V and 2 bases at J, with 11 bases in the middle. Germline lookup yields CDR1 LGHNA and CDR2 YSLEER. This CDR3 reads CASSQDRAMAGNTIYF. The CDR3, as DNA: TGCGCCAGCAGCCAAGACAGGGCGATGGCTGGAAACACCATATATTTT.

V gene TRBV27 combines with J gene TRBJ2-1; 8 positions match TRBD2. CDR3 length equals 14 residues. Unmatched junction bases numbered 3, after V lost 6 bases and J lost 2 bases. The germline CDR1 and CDR2 sequences are MNHEY and SMNVEV (reference sequence). CDR3 DNA: TGTGCCAGCAGGCGGGAGGAGGCCTACAATGAGCAGTTCTTC. Residues: CASRREEAYNEQFF.

V is TRBV7-2 and J is TRBJ1-1; D possibly corresponds to TRBD1 (6 bases). The germline gives CDR1 SGHTA, CDR2 FQGNSA. With 7 bases removed from V and 4 bases from J, the gap between germline ends came to 16 bases. This CDR3 is 14 amino acids long. The CDR3 coding sequence is TGTGCCAGCATGGTGGCCGGGACATCCACTGAAGCTTTCTTT. Its protein product is CASMVAGTSTEAFF. Full variable domain (missing parts from reference TRBV7-2 and TRBJ1-1): GAGVSQSPSNKVTEKGKDVELRCDPISGHTALYWYRQSLGQGLEFLIYFQGNSAPDKSGLPSDRFSAERTGGSVSTLTIQRTQQEDSAVYLCASMVAGTSTEAFFGQGTRLTVV.